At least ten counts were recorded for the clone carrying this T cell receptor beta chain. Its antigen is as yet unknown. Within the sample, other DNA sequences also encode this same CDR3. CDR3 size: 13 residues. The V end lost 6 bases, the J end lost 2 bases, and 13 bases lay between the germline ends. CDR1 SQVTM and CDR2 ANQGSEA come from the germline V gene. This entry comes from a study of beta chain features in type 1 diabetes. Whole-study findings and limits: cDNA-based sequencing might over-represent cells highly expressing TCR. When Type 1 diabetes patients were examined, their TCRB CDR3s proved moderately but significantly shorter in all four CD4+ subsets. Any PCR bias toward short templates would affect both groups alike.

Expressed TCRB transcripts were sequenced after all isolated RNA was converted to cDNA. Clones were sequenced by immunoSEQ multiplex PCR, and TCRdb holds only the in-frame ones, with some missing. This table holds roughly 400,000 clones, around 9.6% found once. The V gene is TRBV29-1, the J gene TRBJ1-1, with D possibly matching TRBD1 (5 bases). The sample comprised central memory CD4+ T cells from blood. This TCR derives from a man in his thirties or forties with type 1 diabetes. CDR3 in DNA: TGCAGCGTCGCACCTCAGGGTAACACTGAAGCTTTCTTT. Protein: CSVAPQGNTEAFF.